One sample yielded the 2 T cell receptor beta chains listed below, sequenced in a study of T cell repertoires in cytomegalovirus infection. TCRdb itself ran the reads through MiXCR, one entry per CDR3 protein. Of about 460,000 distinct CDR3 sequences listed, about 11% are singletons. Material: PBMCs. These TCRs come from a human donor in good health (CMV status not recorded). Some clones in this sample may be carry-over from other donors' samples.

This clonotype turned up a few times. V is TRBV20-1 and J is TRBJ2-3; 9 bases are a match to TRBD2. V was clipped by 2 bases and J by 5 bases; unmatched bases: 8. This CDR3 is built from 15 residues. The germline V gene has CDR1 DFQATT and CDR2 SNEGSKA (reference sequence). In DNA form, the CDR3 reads TGCAGTGCTAGACTAGCGGGATCGATAAGAGATACGCAGTATTTT. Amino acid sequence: CSARLAGSIRDTQYF.

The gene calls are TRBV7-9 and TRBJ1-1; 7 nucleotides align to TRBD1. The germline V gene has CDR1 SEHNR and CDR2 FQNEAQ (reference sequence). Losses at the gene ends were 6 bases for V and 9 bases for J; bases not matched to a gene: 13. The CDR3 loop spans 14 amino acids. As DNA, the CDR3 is TGTGCCAGCAGTAGTACAGGGGCCGGGGGGAAAGCTTTCTTT. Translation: CASSSTGAGGKAFF.